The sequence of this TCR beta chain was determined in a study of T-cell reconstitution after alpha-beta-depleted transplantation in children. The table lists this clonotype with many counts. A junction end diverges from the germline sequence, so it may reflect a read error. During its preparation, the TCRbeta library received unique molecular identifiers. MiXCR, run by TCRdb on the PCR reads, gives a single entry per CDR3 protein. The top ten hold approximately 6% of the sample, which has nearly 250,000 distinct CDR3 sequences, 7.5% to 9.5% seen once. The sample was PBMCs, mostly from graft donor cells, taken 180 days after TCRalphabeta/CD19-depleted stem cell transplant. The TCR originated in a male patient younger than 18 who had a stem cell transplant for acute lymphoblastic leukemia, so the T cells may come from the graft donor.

The CDR3 region has the DNA TGCGCCAGCAGTTTGGTAGCGGGGGACTACAATGAGCAGTTCTTC. It codes for CASSLVAGDYNEQFF. This chain connects TRBV5-1 to TRBJ2-1, with TRBD2 matching over 9 bases. Germline CDR1 SGHRS, CDR2 YFSETQ. The CDR3 sequence is 15 residues long.